This TCR beta chain was identified in a study of blood T cells in healthy people across ages. V was clipped by 0 bases and J by 4 bases, with 8 bases between them. Germline-derived CDR1 and CDR2 are SGDLS and YYNGEE. CDR3 length: 14 residues. Alongside a J-beta primer mix, a sample-barcoded 5' primer served in a second PCR lasting about 7 to 11 cycles. TCRdb re-analysed the 5' RACE reads in MiXCR, keeping a single row per CDR3 protein. Of some 880,000 distinct CDR3 sequences in the sample, under 40% were seen once. Sequencing was performed on blood. The sequence came from a man aged 18 to 29 in good health. The chain couples TRBV9 to TRBJ1-3; unclear D gene. CDR3 amino acids: CASSVVLSGNTIYF. The CDR3 DNA reads as TGTGCCAGCAGCGTAGTCCTATCCGGAAACACCATATATTTT. Looking up the rest from reference TRBV9 and TRBJ1-3 gives the full variable domain: DSGVTQTPKHLITATGQRVTLRCSPRSGDLSVYWYQQSLDQGLQFLIQYYNGEERAKGNILERFSAQQFPDLHSELNLSSLELGDSALYFCASSVVLSGNTIYFGEGSWLTVV.